This T cell receptor (beta chain) was sequenced in a study of blood T cell repertoires in COVID-19. As for the study in general: From the United States, Italy and Spain came samples of acute and convalescent COVID-19.

V gave up 6 bases and J gave up 3 bases, with 21 bases separating them. The CDR3 has 16 amino acids. Looked up from germline, CDR1 is MNHEY and CDR2 is SMNVEV (reference sequence). Sequenced by immunoSEQ multiplex PCR; TCRdb stores in-frame clones only, minus some. The table has approximately 300,000 clones, around 87% seen once. The TCR comes from a man aged 50 to 60 with active or convalescent COVID-19. The sample taken for sequencing was peripheral blood. This chain uses TRBV27 with TRBJ2-7, with a tentative D call TRBD2 (6 bases). CDR3 amino acids: CASRLIQSGDFYEQYF. The CDR3 DNA reads TGTGCCAGCAGACTTATACAGTCGGGGGATTTCTACGAGCAGTACTTC.